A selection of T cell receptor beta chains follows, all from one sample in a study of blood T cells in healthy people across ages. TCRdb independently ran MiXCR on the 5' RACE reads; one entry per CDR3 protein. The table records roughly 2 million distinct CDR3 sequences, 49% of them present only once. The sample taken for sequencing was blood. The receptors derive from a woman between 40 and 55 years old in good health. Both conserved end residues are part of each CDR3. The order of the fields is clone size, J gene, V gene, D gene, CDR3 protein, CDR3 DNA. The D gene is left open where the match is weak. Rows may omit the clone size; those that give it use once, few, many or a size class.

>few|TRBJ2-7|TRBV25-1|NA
CASSFGQSGQYF
TGTGCCAGCAGTTTCGGACAGAGCGGGCAGTACTTC
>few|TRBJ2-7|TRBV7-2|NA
CASSPPRTVSYEQYF
TGTGCCAGCAGCCCGCCCCGGACGGTCTCCTACGAGCAGTACTTC
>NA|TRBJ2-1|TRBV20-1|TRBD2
CSARDGKLAGAPYNEQFF
TGCAGTGCTAGAGATGGGAAACTAGCGGGGGCACCCTACAATGAGCAGTTCTTC
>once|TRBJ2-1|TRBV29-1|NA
CSVEGHRAGYNERFF
TGCAGCGTTGAAGGCCACCGGGCGGGGTACAATGAGCGGTTCTTC
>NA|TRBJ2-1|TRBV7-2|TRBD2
CASSPGLAGQETQFF
TGTGCCAGCAGCCCCGGACTAGCGGGGCAGGAGACCCAGTTCTTC
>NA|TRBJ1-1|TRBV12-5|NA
CASGWDTEAFF
TGTGCTAGTGGTTGGGACACTGAAGCTTTCTTT
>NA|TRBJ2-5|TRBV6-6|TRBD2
CASSSLGGCPQETQYF
TGTGCCAGCAGTTCCCTCGGGGGGTGTCCACAAGAGACCCAGTACTTC
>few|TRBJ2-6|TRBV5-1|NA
CASAPGGFSGANVLTF
TGCGCCAGCGCTCCGGGGGGCTTCTCTGGGGCCAACGTCCTGACTTTC
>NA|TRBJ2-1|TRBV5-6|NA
CASSGSRSSYNEQFF
TGTGCCAGCAGCGGATCCAGGAGCTCCTACAATGAGCAGTTCTTC
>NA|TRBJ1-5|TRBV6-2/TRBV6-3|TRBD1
CASSGTGISNQPQHF
TGTGCCAGCAGTGGGACAGGGATTAGCAATCAGCCCCAGCATTTT
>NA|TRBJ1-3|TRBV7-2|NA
CASSGRGPSGNTIYF
TGTGCCAGCAGCGGCAGGGGTCCCTCTGGAAACACCATATATTTT
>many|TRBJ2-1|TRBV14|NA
CASTDYNEQFF
TGTGCCAGCACCGACTACAATGAGCAGTTCTTC
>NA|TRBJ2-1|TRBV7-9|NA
CASSLWAGPSYNEQFF
TGTGCCAGCAGCCTCTGGGCGGGCCCCTCCTACAATGAGCAGTTCTTC
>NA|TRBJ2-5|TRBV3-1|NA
CASSQEPSAETQYF
TGTGCCAGCAGCCAAGAGCCTAGCGCGGAGACCCAGTACTTC
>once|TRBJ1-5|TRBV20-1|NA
CSAREGGRVRDQPQHF
TGCAGTGCTAGAGAGGGTGGCAGAGTGAGGGATCAGCCCCAGCATTTT
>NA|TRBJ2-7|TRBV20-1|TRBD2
CSTGTNGPYEQYF
TGCAGTACCGGGACTAACGGACCCTACGAGCAGTACTTC
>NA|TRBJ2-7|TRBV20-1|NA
CSAREMRFPWDEQYF
TGCAGTGCTAGAGAGATGCGATTCCCCTGGGACGAGCAGTACTTC
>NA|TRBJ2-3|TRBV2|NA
CASSVQATQYF
TGTGCCAGCAGTGTACAGGCTACGCAGTATTTT
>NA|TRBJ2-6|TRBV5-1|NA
CASSFVRGSGANVLTF
TGCGCCAGCAGCTTTGTTCGGGGCTCTGGGGCCAACGTCCTGACTTTC
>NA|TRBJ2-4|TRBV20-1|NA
CSATGGNIQYF
TGCAGTGCCACGGGTGGGAACATTCAGTACTTC
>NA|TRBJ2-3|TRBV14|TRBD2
CASSLRWTSGGQRADTQYF
TGTGCCAGCAGTCTCCGTTGGACTAGCGGGGGGCAGAGGGCAGATACGCAGTATTTT
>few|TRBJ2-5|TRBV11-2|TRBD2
CASSPGLAREQYF
TGTGCCAGCAGCCCGGGACTAGCGAGGGAGCAGTACTTC
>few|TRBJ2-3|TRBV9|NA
CASSGQDGDTQYF
TGTGCCAGCAGCGGTCAAGACGGAGATACGCAGTATTTT
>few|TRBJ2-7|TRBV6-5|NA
CASRGRTTYEQYF
TGTGCCAGCAGGGGCCGGACAACTTACGAGCAGTACTTC
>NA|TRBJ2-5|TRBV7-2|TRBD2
CASSSHRPSGGVAQYF
TGTGCCAGCAGCTCACACCGACCTAGCGGGGGGGTGGCTCAGTACTTC
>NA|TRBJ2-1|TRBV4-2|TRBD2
CASSPFGLGGSIGDEQFF
TGTGCCAGCAGCCCCTTTGGTCTGGGGGGGTCCATTGGCGATGAGCAGTTCTTC
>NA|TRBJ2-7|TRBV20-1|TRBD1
CSVGTGADEQYF
TGCAGTGTTGGGACAGGGGCAGACGAGCAGTACTTC
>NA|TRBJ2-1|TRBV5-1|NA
CARSLLQTGSYNEQFF
TGCGCCAGAAGCTTGTTGCAGACTGGTTCCTACAATGAGCAGTTCTTC
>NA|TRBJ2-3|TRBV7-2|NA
CASSLGGANPTDTQYF
TGTGCCAGCAGCTTAGGAGGGGCTAACCCCACAGATACGCAGTATTTT
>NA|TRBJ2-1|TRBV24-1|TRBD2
CATSDLAREGRETQFF
TGTGCCACCAGTGATTTGGCCAGGGAGGGTCGGGAGACCCAGTTCTTC
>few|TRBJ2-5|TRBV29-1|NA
CSVEAVSAETQYF
TGCAGCGTTGAGGCGGTTTCAGCCGAGACCCAGTACTTC
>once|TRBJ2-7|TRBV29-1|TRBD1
CSALDRTLDEQYF
TGCAGCGCCCTGGACAGGACCCTCGACGAGCAGTACTTC
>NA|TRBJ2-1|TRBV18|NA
CASSPFREQFF
TGTGCCAGCTCACCATTTCGTGAGCAGTTCTTC
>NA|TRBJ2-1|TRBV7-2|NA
CASSLRGLGNGQFF
TGTGCCAGCAGCTTAAGAGGCCTCGGCAATGGGCAGTTCTTC
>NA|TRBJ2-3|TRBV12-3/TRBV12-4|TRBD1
CASVPGQGRTDTQYF
TGTGCCAGTGTACCGGGACAGGGTCGCACAGATACGCAGTATTTT
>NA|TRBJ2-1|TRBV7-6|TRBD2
CASSPIAGGFYNEQFF
TGTGCCAGCAGCCCCATAGCGGGGGGGTTTTACAATGAGCAGTTCTTC
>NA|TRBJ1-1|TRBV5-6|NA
CASSLNGGMRSTEAFF
TGTGCCAGCAGCTTGAACGGCGGGATGAGGAGCACTGAAGCTTTCTTT
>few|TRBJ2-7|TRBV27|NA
CASSLPGPTYEQYF
TGTGCCAGCAGTCTCCCTGGACCTACATACGAGCAGTACTTC
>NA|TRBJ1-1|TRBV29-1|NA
CSVEGAQGKGAFF
TGCAGCGTTGAAGGGGCTCAGGGAAAAGGGGCTTTCTTT
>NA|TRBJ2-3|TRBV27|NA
CASSVPVSDTQYF
TGTGCCAGCAGTGTGCCGGTGTCAGATACGCAGTATTTT
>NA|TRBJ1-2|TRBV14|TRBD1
CASSQVGTEDYGYTF
TGTGCCAGCAGCCAAGTCGGGACAGAGGACTATGGCTACACCTTC